The T cell receptor beta chain under discussion was sequenced for a study of blood T cells in healthy people across ages. With a J-beta primer mix and a sample-barcoded 5' primer, a second PCR ran about 7 to 11 cycles. TCRdb reprocessed the 5' RACE reads with MiXCR, giving one entry per CDR3 protein. The profile shows hundreds of thousands of distinct CDR3 sequences, 40% to 50% of them singletons. Germline V gene sequence: CDR1 SQVTM, CDR2 ANQGSEA. The CDR3 has 15 residues. The V and J ends lost 7 bases and 0 bases respectively, with 16 bases between them. Each donor supplied 8 to 10 milliliters of peripheral blood.

This receptor was obtained from a man of 80 years or more in good health. Sequenced sample: blood. The rearrangement uses TRBV29-1 and TRBJ2-1; no firm D call. CDR3 amino acids: CSGGDVPSSYNEQFF. DNA of the CDR3: TGCAGCGGTGGCGACGTCCCCAGCTCCTACAATGAGCAGTTCTTC.